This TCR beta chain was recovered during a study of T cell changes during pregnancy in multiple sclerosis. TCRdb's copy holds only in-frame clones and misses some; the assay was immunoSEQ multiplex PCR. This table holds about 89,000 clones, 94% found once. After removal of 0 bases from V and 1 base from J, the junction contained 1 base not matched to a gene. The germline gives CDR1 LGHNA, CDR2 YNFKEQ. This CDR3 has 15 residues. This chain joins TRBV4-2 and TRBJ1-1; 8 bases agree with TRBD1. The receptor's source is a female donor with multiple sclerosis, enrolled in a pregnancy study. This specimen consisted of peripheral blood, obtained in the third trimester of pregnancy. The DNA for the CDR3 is TGTGCCAGCAGCCAAGATGGGACAGGGAACACTGAAGCTTTCTTT. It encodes CASSQDGTGNTEAFF.